This T cell receptor (beta chain) was captured in a study of pediatric ulcerative colitis. Study observations and caveats: Blood-rectal clonal overlap within each person was significantly higher in ulcerative colitis patients than controls. Acute severe colitis showed lower rectal diversity from clonal expansions. All ulcerative colitis patients, but no controls, carried a couple of rectal clonotypes.

The CDR3 contains 13 residues. V was trimmed by 4 bases and J by 3 bases, leaving 10 bases between them. CDR1 SNHLY and CDR2 FYNNEI come from the germline V gene. This table comes from immunoSEQ multiplex PCR, and its TCRdb copy is limited to in-frame clones, with some not included. Altogether about 9,500 clones are present, approximately 89% being singletons, with the ten largest covering 7%. On this clone: The target antigen is unknown.

The origin of this receptor is a girl aged 10 to 17 with moderate ulcerative colitis. The chain carries TRBV2 and TRBJ2-7; D gene ambiguous. The sequenced sample consisted of blood. CDR3 residues: CASSVQPSYEQYF. The DNA of the CDR3 is TGTGCCAGCAGTGTGCAACCGAGCTACGAGCAGTACTTC.